These T cell receptor beta chains were read from a single sample in a study of long-term antiretroviral therapy in people with HIV. The protocol was immunoSEQ multiplex PCR, while the TCRdb copy is restricted to in-frame clones and leaves out a portion. The sample holds 23,000 or so clones, roughly four fifths seen once. Sequencing used unsorted PBMCs, obtained 0.4 years after starting antiretroviral therapy. The origin of the receptors is a man in his forties or fifties with HIV. Both conserved end residues are part of each CDR3. A D gene is named only where the DNA matches it firmly. Size is stated for part of the rows, as once, few or many counts, or as a class when the clone is expanded.

size,V,J,D,CDR3,DNA
-,TRBV7-1,TRBJ2-1,TRBD2,CASSPRGAGGGHEQFF,TGTGCCAGCAGCCCTCGAGGAGCGGGGGGAGGTCATGAGCAGTTCTTC
-,TRBV29-1,TRBJ2-1,-,CSVEEDRKNEQFF,TGCAGCGTTGAAGAAGACAGGAAGAATGAGCAGTTCTTC
-,TRBV2,TRBJ1-6,TRBD1,CASSRQGNPPLHF,TGTGCCAGCAGTCGACAGGGAAATCCACCCCTCCACTTT
-,TRBV18,TRBJ1-1,-,CASSPDRWNTEAFF,TGTGCCAGCTCCCCTGACAGGTGGAACACTGAAGCTTTCTTT
once,TRBV7-2,TRBJ2-2,-,CASRAGTGELFF,TGTGCCAGCAGGGCCGGCACCGGGGAGCTGTTTTTT
few,TRBV7-8,TRBJ1-2,-,CASSSLGGYTF,TGTGCCAGCAGCTCCCTGGGCGGCTACACCTTC
few,TRBV14,TRBJ1-2,-,CASSRQNYGYTF,TGTGCCAGCAGCCGACAAAACTATGGCTACACCTTC
-,TRBV18,TRBJ1-2,-,CASSPGAGYGYTF,TGTGCCAGCTCACCGGGGGCGGGCTATGGCTACACCTTC
once,TRBV6-1,TRBJ1-1,-,CASSRGQNTEAFF,TGTGCCAGCTCACGGGGCCAGAACACTGAAGCTTTCTTT
-,TRBV7-9,TRBJ1-2,-,CASSDFNYGYTF,TGTGCCAGCTCTGACTTTAACTATGGCTACACCTTC
-,TRBV6-5,TRBJ1-3,TRBD1,CASSQGANTGNTIYF,TGTGCCAGCAGCCAGGGGGCCAATACTGGAAACACCATATATTTT
-,TRBV18,TRBJ2-5,TRBD2,CASSPRLAGIQETQYF,TGTGCCAGCTCACCCCGACTAGCGGGGATCCAAGAGACCCAGTACTTC
-,TRBV30,TRBJ1-4,-,CAGAATNEKLFF,TGTGCCGGCGCTGCAACTAATGAAAAACTGTTTTTT
-,TRBV19,TRBJ2-1,TRBD1,CASSTYYDRDTRDEQFF,TGTGCCAGTAGTACCTACTACGACAGGGACACAAGGGATGAGCAGTTCTTC
few,TRBV7-2,TRBJ2-2,TRBD2,CASSLLAGGTGELFF,TGTGCCAGCAGCTTATTAGCGGGGGGCACCGGGGAGCTGTTTTTT
once,TRBV7-3,TRBJ2-1,TRBD1,CASSLAGQGGWNEQFF,TGTGCCAGCAGCTTAGCGGGACAGGGTGGATGGAATGAGCAGTTCTTC
few,TRBV6-1,TRBJ2-2,-,CASSVGRANTGELFF,TGTGCCAGCAGTGTTGGCAGGGCGAACACCGGGGAGCTGTTTTTT
-,TRBV27,TRBJ1-6,-,CASRLIGTNSPLHF,TGTGCCAGCAGGCTGATCGGGACGAATTCACCCCTCCACTTT
-,TRBV7-8,TRBJ1-2,-,CASSPRGRYGYTF,TGTGCCAGCTCCCCTCGGGGAAGGTATGGCTACACCTTC
-,TRBV5-4,TRBJ2-6,TRBD1,CASSSPDRGKTGANVLTF,TGTGCCAGCAGCTCCCCGGACAGGGGAAAAACTGGGGCCAACGTCCTGACTTTC
-,TRBV5-1,TRBJ2-3,-,CASSLQSTSAGTDTQYF,TGCGCCAGCAGCCTACAATCCACATCGGCAGGGACAGATACGCAGTATTTT
-,TRBV6-5,TRBJ2-1,TRBD1,CASSYSTQGASEQFF,TGTGCCAGCAGTTACTCGACCCAGGGGGCTAGTGAGCAGTTCTTC
-,TRBV5-1,TRBJ2-5,TRBD2,CASSLGLAGSETQYF,TGCGCCAGCAGCTTGGGACTAGCGGGGTCTGAGACCCAGTACTTC
-,TRBV18,TRBJ2-2,-,CASSLSAGFGSTGELFF,TGTGCCAGCTCCCTGTCGGCGGGGTTTGGGAGCACCGGGGAGCTGTTTTTT
-,TRBV5-4,TRBJ1-2,-,CASSVGDGYTF,TGTGCCAGCAGCGTGGGGGATGGCTACACCTTC
-,TRBV6-1,TRBJ1-4,TRBD1,CASSGTGGALTNEKLFF,TGTGCCAGCAGTGGGACAGGGGGCGCGTTGACTAATGAAAAACTGTTTTTT
-,TRBV29-1,TRBJ1-2,-,CSVATGGKSNYGYTF,TGCAGCGTGGCCACGGGAGGGAAGAGTAACTATGGCTACACCTTC
-,TRBV29-1,TRBJ1-2,-,CSVEDVETNYGYTF,TGCAGCGTTGAAGATGTAGAAACTAACTATGGCTACACCTTC
few,TRBV19,TRBJ2-7,TRBD2,CASSPGLAGRIPPYEQYF,TGTGCCAGTAGTCCTGGACTAGCGGGGCGGATCCCCCCCTACGAGCAGTACTTC
-,TRBV7-2,TRBJ1-4,TRBD1,CASSRQGQTTNEKLFF,TGTGCCAGCAGCAGACAGGGCCAAACAACTAATGAAAAACTGTTTTTT
-,TRBV7-3,TRBJ2-1,TRBD2,CASSLSLAGAAEQFF,TGTGCCAGCAGCTTAAGCCTAGCGGGGGCAGCTGAGCAGTTCTTC